The T cell receptor (beta chain) under discussion was sequenced for a study of blood T cell repertoires in COVID-19. Overall study: Whether acute or convalescent, the COVID-19 samples came from the United States, Italy and Spain. The cDNA or gDNA used as material had been derived from T cells, B-cell-depleted T cells, or PBMCs.

The ends were cut back, 4 bases at V and 4 bases at J, with 10 bases in the middle. Germline loops: CDR1 SGHDN, CDR2 FVKESK. The length of the CDR3 is 13 residues. Authors' data handling: Reference gene primer amplification gave estimated nucleated cell counts. Repertoires were generated with immunoSEQ multiplex PCR, while TCRdb's copy carries only in-frame clones and drops some. That table furnishes V, J and clone size, whereas the DNA furnished D and trimming. The table has around 700,000 clones, approximately 90% seen once; the top ten hold 0.2% to 0.3%. Sequenced: peripheral blood. The chain employs TRBV14 and TRBJ1-1; possibly TRBD1 for D (6 bases). The origin of this receptor is a young woman with acute or convalescent COVID-19. The CDR3 reads CASSLQGSTEAFF. DNA of the CDR3: TGTGCCAGCAGCCTACAGGGATCCACTGAAGCTTTCTTT.